Sequencing of this T cell receptor beta chain was carried out in a study of T-cell reconstitution after alpha-beta-depleted transplantation in children. Per germline, CDR1 SGHRS and CDR2 YFSETQ. The V and J ends lost 4 bases and 2 bases respectively, with 10 bases between them. This CDR3 has 13 amino acids. Unique molecular identifiers were built into the TCRbeta library. TCRdb redid the calling of the PCR reads with MiXCR, one entry per CDR3 protein. The table includes more than 450,000 distinct CDR3 sequences, 18% detected once. The J gene is TRBJ2-7, the V gene TRBV5-1; unclear D gene. The sample was PBMCs from the stem cell graft donor, taken from the stem cell graft. This clonotype was obtained from a human donor who donated a stem cell graft to a child with acute lymphoblastic leukemia. The CDR3 is CASSGRNPYEQYF. The CDR3 DNA is TGCGCCAGCAGCGGTCGGAATCCCTACGAGCAGTACTTC.